This T cell receptor (beta chain) was documented in a study of patients and donors after allogeneic stem cell transplantation. MiXCR was run by TCRdb on the RT-PCR reads, yielding one entry per CDR3 protein. The data contain 98,000 or so distinct CDR3 sequences, around 33% of them singletons. This sequence was found in a human donor who was either an allogeneic HSCT recipient or a stem cell or donor lymphocyte infusion donor (not recorded which). It is not recorded whose cells these are; they may come from a transplant donor. Sequenced input: blood, either unsorted or a sorted T cell fraction (not recorded which).

The CDR3 bases are TGTGCCAGCAGTTACTCTTTCCACAGGGAGGACACTGAAGCTTTCTTT. Translation gives CASSYSFHREDTEAFF. V is TRBV6-6 and J is TRBJ1-1; possible D gene TRBD1, 6 bases. The CDR3 runs 16 residues. V was pared by 0 bases and J by 3 bases, with 14 bases between. Germline V gene lookup returns CDR1 MNHNY and CDR2 SVGAGI (reference sequence).